The 28 T cell receptor beta chains presented below share a single source sample, sequenced in a study of beta chain features in type 1 diabetes. Study conclusions and caveats: Moderate but significant shortening of TCRB CDR3s was recorded in all four CD4+ subsets from Type 1 diabetes patients.

As every portion of the isolated RNA was reverse transcribed, the sequencing read expressed TCRB transcripts. Libraries were prepared by immunoSEQ multiplex PCR; TCRdb keeps only in-frame clonotypes and omits some of them. The table shows hundreds of thousands of clones, with around 15% occurring only once. Antigens for these TCRs are unknown. Sequenced material: naive CD4+ T cells from blood. Receptors originate from a man aged 18 to 29 with type 1 diabetes.

The J gene is TRBJ2-7, the V gene TRBV30; no firm D call. Deletions cut 1 base from V and 2 bases from J, with 9 bases between. CDR1 and CDR2 (germline): GTSNPN, SVGIG (reference sequence). The CDR3 length is 13 residues. The CDR3: CAWSGEAPYEQYF. The CDR3 coding sequence is TGTGCCTGGAGTGGGGAAGCTCCCTACGAGCAGTACTTC.

This clone has a handful of counts. The CDR3 DNA follows: TGCAGTGCTAAAGGTGATCAGCCCCAGCATTTT. This gives the protein CSAKGDQPQHF. The chain carries TRBV20-1 and TRBJ1-5; D gene unclear. V was trimmed by 4 bases and J by 5 bases, leaving 6 bases between them. This CDR3 is 11 amino acids long. Germline CDR1 and CDR2: DFQATT and SNEGSKA (reference sequence).

The CDR3 sequence is CASSEPANTGELFF. The CDR3 nucleotides read TGTGCCAGCTCTGAGCCCGCGAACACCGGGGAGCTGTTTTTT. This rearrangement joins TRBV6-5 to TRBJ2-2; no definite D call. The CDR3 sequence is 14 residues long. Germline-derived CDR1 and CDR2 are MNHEY and SVGAGI. V was cut by 8 bases and J by 0 bases, with 10 bases left in between.

The V and J genes are TRBV7-9 and TRBJ2-3; 7 bases line up with TRBD2. Per the germline V gene, CDR1 is SEHNR and CDR2 is FQNEAQ (reference sequence). V was clipped by 5 bases and J by 2 bases; unmatched bases: 10. This CDR3 comprises 16 residues. The CDR3 DNA reads as TGTGCCAGCAGCCCTAAAAGGGACTACCCCACAGATACGCAGTATTTT. This encodes CASSPKRDYPTDTQYF.

With respect to this clone: The sample holds other DNA sequences that translate to the same CDR3. The rearrangement links TRBV30 to TRBJ2-7; D is tentatively TRBD1 or TRBD2 (6 bases each). Germline CDR1 GTSNPN, CDR2 SVGIG (reference sequence). Deletions cut 0 bases from V and 0 bases from J, with 9 bases between. The CDR3 has 14 amino acids. The chain's CDR3 is CAWSVGGGSYEQYF. The DNA for the CDR3 is TGTGCCTGGAGTGTGGGGGGCGGCTCCTACGAGCAGTACTTC.

The gene calls are TRBV28 and TRBJ2-5; D is unresolved. With 3 bases removed from V and 2 bases from J, the gap between germline ends came to 4 bases. Germline-derived CDR1 and CDR2 are MDHEN and SYDVKM. The CDR3 length is 12 residues. This chain's CDR3 is CASSFRQETQYF. For the CDR3, the DNA is TGTGCCAGCAGTTTCAGGCAAGAGACCCAGTACTTC.

This clone was detected a few times. This chain links TRBV11-2 with TRBJ2-5, with D possibly being TRBD1 (6 bases). In germline, CDR1 is SGHAT, CDR2 FQNNGV. Trimming took off 5 bases at V and 4 bases at J, with 17 bases between the two ends. This CDR3 is built from 15 residues. In nucleotides, the CDR3 is TGTGCCAGCAGCCCAGGGAGCAGCAGGGGAGAGACCCAGTACTTC. Its protein is CASSPGSSRGETQYF. Full variable domain (missing parts from reference TRBV11-2 and TRBJ2-5): EAGVAQSPRYKIIEKRQSVAFWCNPISGHATLYWYQQILGQGPKLLIQFQNNGVVDDSQLPKDRFSAERLKGVDSTLKIQPAKLEDSAVYLCASSPGSSRGETQYFGPGTRLLVL.

This clone was seen more than once but under ten times. The V and J genes are TRBV30 and TRBJ1-5, with 7 bases matching TRBD1. Trimming removed 1 base from V and 2 bases from J; junction bases left unmatched: 8. CDR3 length: 16 residues. CDR1 is GTSNPN and CDR2 is SVGIG in the germline V gene (reference sequence). The DNA for the CDR3 is TGTGCCTGGAGTGACAGGGGAAATGGGGGCAATCAGCCCCAGCATTTT. Amino acids: CAWSDRGNGGNQPQHF.

The chain joins TRBV4-1 to TRBJ2-3; 13 nucleotides agree with TRBD2. Germline values: CDR1 MGHRA, CDR2 YSYEKL. V shed 4 bases, J shed 2 bases, and the junction held 9 bases outside the gene matches. This CDR3 has 18 residues. The CDR3 nucleotides read TGCGCCAGCAGCCGGGGACTAGCGGGACTGGTAGTCACAGATACGCAGTATTTT. Translated: CASSRGLAGLVVTDTQYF.

The table lists this clone with a few counts. The rearrangement joins TRBV28 to TRBJ2-1; 9 bases align to TRBD2. CDR1 and CDR2 (germline): MDHEN, SYDVKM. This CDR3 has 15 residues. Germline trimming cut 4 bases from V and 8 bases from J; bases unmatched to any gene: 9. The CDR3 DNA is TGTGCCAGCAGTTCGACTGGGACTAGCAGCTATGAGCAGTTCTTC. This encodes CASSSTGTSSYEQFF.

This clone was detected a few times. Here the CDR3 reads CASSQRAAEQYF. CDR3 DNA sequence: TGTGCCAGCAGCCAGCGGGCCGCCGAGCAGTACTTC. J is TRBJ2-7 and V is TRBV14; tentative D call: TRBD2 (5 bases). This CDR3 comprises 12 residues. The germline V and J ends were trimmed by 3 bases and 6 bases, with 9 bases remaining between them. CDR1 is SGHDN and CDR2 is FVKESK in the germline V gene.

In its sample, this clone was seen a few times. This chain links TRBV5-1 with TRBJ2-7; D may correspond to TRBD1 or TRBD2 (5 bases each). Germline lookup yields CDR1 SGHRS and CDR2 YFSETQ. V was cut by 1 base and J by 6 bases, with 17 bases left in between. There are 15 residues in the CDR3. CDR3 in DNA: TGCGCCAGCAGCTTGAAACACGGGGTGAGGGGCGAGCAGTACTTC. This codes for CASSLKHGVRGEQYF. The full variable domain, with the rest looked up from reference TRBV5-1 and TRBJ2-7, is KAGVTQTPRYLIKTRGQQVTLSCSPISGHRSVSWYQQTPGQGLQFLFEYFSETQRNKGNFPGRFSGRQFSNSRSEMNVSTLELGDSALYLCASSLKHGVRGEQYFGPGTRLTVT.

The sample holds a few counts of this clone. The chain is built from TRBV7-2 and TRBJ2-7; 10 bases line up with TRBD1. V dropped 5 bases and J dropped 5; count of bases not matched to a gene: 6. This CDR3 is built from 14 residues. Germline values: CDR1 SGHTA, CDR2 FQGNSA. For the CDR3, the DNA is TGTGCCAGCAGCCGCCGACAGGGGGCCCACGAGCAGTACTTC. This gives the protein CASSRRQGAHEQYF.

The J gene is TRBJ2-2, the V gene TRBV7-2; a possible D gene is TRBD2 (5 bases). V shed 4 bases and J shed 1 base, with 16 bases lying between them. The CDR3 is made up of 17 amino acids. Germline CDR1 reads SGHTA; CDR2 reads FQGNSA. The CDR3 DNA follows: TGTGCCAGCAGCTCCGGACGGGGTCGAGGGAACACCGGGGAGCTGTTTTTT. Protein: CASSSGRGRGNTGELFF.

This clone was observed a few times. The J gene is TRBJ2-5, the V gene TRBV28; a possible D gene is TRBD1 (6 bases). The J call may not be correct, given that the DNA end is closer to TRBJ2-7. Per germline, CDR1 MDHEN and CDR2 SYDVKM. The length of the CDR3 is 13 residues. The chain's CDR3 is CASSLTGLGEQYF. The CDR3 DNA is TGTGCCAGCAGTCTTACAGGGCTCGGCGAGCAGTACTTC.

This clone was counted between two and nine times. The sample holds other DNA sequences that translate to the same CDR3. The chain uses TRBV7-2 and TRBJ2-1, with D perhaps given as TRBD1 or TRBD2 (6 bases each). Looked up from germline, CDR1 is SGHTA and CDR2 is FQGNSA. The CDR3 runs to 13 residues. Trimming took off 2 bases at V and 5 bases at J, with 7 bases between the two ends. CDR3 DNA sequence: TGTGCCAGCAGCTTAAGGGGGGACAATGAGCAGTTCTTC. Translated: CASSLRGDNEQFF.

In this sample, this clone turned up a few times. This chain's CDR3 is CAWTGLAVEKLFF. DNA of the CDR3: TGTGCCTGGACGGGCCTAGCAGTGGAAAAACTGTTTTTT. The rearrangement uses TRBV30 and TRBJ1-4, with D hard to call. Germline V gene lookup returns CDR1 GTSNPN and CDR2 SVGIG (reference sequence). This CDR3 contains 13 residues. V lost 4 bases to trimming and J lost 8 bases, with 14 bases between them.

This sequence joins TRBV5-1 and TRBJ1-6, with 8 bases identical to TRBD1. The CDR3 has 14 amino acids. Germline V CDR1 and CDR2: SGHRS, YFSETQ. V shed 4 bases and J 8 bases; nucleotides not matched to a gene: 5. The CDR3, as DNA: TGCGCCAGCAGCCCCGCAGGGGGCGATTCACCCCTCCACTTT. This encodes CASSPAGGDSPLHF.

This clone was seen a few times. The genes are TRBV5-1 and TRBJ2-5; no firm D call. The CDR3 extends over 14 amino acids. Germline assignment: CDR1 SGHRS and CDR2 YFSETQ. V lost 2 bases to trimming and J lost 2 bases, with 10 bases between them. CDR3 loop: CASSFDGRQETQYF. In nucleotides, the CDR3 is TGCGCCAGCAGCTTCGACGGAAGGCAAGAGACCCAGTACTTC.

The chain carries TRBV15 and TRBJ2-1; no reliable D call. Trimming shortened V by 1 base and J by 9 bases, and 13 bases separated the two germline ends. This CDR3 has 14 amino acids. CDR1 LNHNV and CDR2 YYDKDF come from the germline V gene (reference sequence). The CDR3 coding sequence is TGTGCCACCAGCAGAGCTCCTCCTTCGAGTGAGCAGTTCTTC. It encodes CATSRAPPSSEQFF.

This clone was counted a few times. One end of the junction fails to match germline, which may point to a read error. The rearrangement links TRBV7-2 to TRBJ2-5; 8 nucleotides line up with TRBD1. This CDR3 is built from 13 residues. In germline, CDR1 is SGHTA, CDR2 FQGNSA. CDR3 bases: TGTGCCAGCAGCCGTGGCCGACCGACAGGGGTACACTTC. It encodes CASSRGRPTGVHF.

The V and J genes are TRBV11-2 and TRBJ2-5; D possibly corresponds to TRBD2 (6 bases). V was pared by 1 base and J by 4 bases, with 16 bases between. CDR1 SGHAT and CDR2 FQNNGV come from the germline V gene. The CDR3 consists of 16 residues. The CDR3 nucleotides are TGTGCCAGCAGCTTAGTTTGGGGGACTCAGGGAGAGACCCAGTACTTC. Protein: CASSLVWGTQGETQYF.

V and J are TRBV7-9 and TRBJ2-5, with TRBD2 matching over 11 bases. With 3 bases clipped from V and 3 bases from J, the junction kept 12 bases outside the gene matches. Germline values: CDR1 SEHNR, CDR2 FQNEAQ (reference sequence). CDR3 length: 18 amino acids. The CDR3 nucleotides are TGTGCCAGCAGCTTGGCACCCCCCGGGACTAGCGGTAAAGAGACCCAGTACTTC. Translating gives CASSLAPPGTSGKETQYF.

This clone has more than one count but fewer than ten. The J gene is TRBJ1-4, the V gene TRBV7-2; no clear D gene. From germline, CDR1 is SGHTA and CDR2 FQGNSA. The CDR3 runs 14 residues. Between the trimmed V and J ends, which lost 5 bases and 4 bases, there was a span of 11 bases. The CDR3 spells CASSPRAYNEKLFF. CDR3 bases: TGTGCCAGCAGCCCCCGGGCCTATAATGAAAAACTGTTTTTT.

This clone was seen only a few times. The genes are TRBV14 and TRBJ2-1; the D is unclear. Per the germline V gene, CDR1 is SGHDN and CDR2 is FVKESK. The V and J ends lost 1 base and 7 bases respectively, with 14 bases between them. CDR3 length equals 15 residues. In nucleotides, the CDR3 is TGTGCCAGCAGCCAAGCTAATGGCGTAGTTAATGAGCAGTTCTTC. It encodes CASSQANGVVNEQFF.

This clone was observed a few times. This sequence joins TRBV4-1 and TRBJ2-5, with D possibly matching TRBD1 (5 bases). Germline V gives CDR1 MGHRA, CDR2 YSYEKL. This CDR3 spans 14 amino acids. Trimming shortened V by 1 base and J by 4 bases, and 10 bases separated the two germline ends. The CDR3 protein is CASSQVPGSETQYF. The CDR3 nucleotides are TGCGCCAGCAGCCAAGTTCCAGGGTCAGAGACCCAGTACTTC.

This clone was detected only a few times. V gene TRBV5-4 combines with J gene TRBJ2-2; D is undetermined. The germline V gene encodes CDR1 SGHNT and CDR2 YYREEE (reference sequence). Trimming took off 5 bases at V and 3 bases at J, with 14 bases between the two ends. This CDR3 has 15 residues. The CDR3 spells CASRRDAEYTGELFF. The CDR3 DNA reads TGTGCCAGCAGACGTGACGCGGAGTACACCGGGGAGCTGTTTTTT.

The rearrangement uses TRBV7-9 and TRBJ1-3, with D perhaps matching TRBD1 (5 bases). Germline CDR1 reads SEHNR; CDR2 reads FQNEAQ (reference sequence). This CDR3 has 12 residues. V lost 6 bases and J 4 bases, leaving 7 bases between the germline ends. The CDR3 protein is CASSDSGNTIYF. In nucleotides, the CDR3 is TGTGCCAGCAGTGACAGCGGAAACACCATATATTTT.